Below, one TCR beta chain is given with its context. Its target is unknown. Measured with immunoSEQ multiplex PCR; TCRdb has only the in-frame clones, and not every one. Of over 85,000 clones detected, more than 70% appear once; the ten largest clones hold about 12%. The V gene end was trimmed by 2 bases and the J gene end by 4 bases; junction bases not matched to a gene: 6. The germline V gene encodes CDR1 MNHNS and CDR2 SASEGT. This CDR3 is built from 16 residues. The source of the sample is a study of cytomegalovirus exposure and HLA in healthy donors. Study findings and constraints: The study put under 200 TCR beta chains on its list as cytomegalovirus-associated. A few CMV-associated chains were confirmed in vitro to be specific for CMV antigens. Most TCR sequences were uncommon, yet certain public TCRs appeared in many donors. Per published reports, the classifier diagnosed cytomegalovirus status with high specificity and sensitivity.

Sequenced material: PBMCs. The chain recombines TRBV6-1 with TRBJ2-5, with TRBD2 matching over 11 bases. The source is a woman aged 18-35 years in good health and CMV-seropositive. The CDR3 sequence: CASSELAGGGGETQYF. The CDR3 DNA sequence: TGTGCCAGCAGTGAACTAGCGGGGGGTGGTGGAGAGACCCAGTACTTC.